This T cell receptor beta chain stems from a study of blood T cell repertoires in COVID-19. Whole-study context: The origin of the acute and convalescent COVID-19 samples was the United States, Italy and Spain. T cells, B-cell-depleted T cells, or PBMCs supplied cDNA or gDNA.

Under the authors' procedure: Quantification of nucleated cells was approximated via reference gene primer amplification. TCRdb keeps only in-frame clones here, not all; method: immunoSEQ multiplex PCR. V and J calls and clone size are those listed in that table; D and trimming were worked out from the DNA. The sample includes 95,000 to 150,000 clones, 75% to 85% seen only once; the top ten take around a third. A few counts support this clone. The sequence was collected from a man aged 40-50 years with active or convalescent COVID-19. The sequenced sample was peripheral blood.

This chain's CDR3 is CASAEGTGVSYGYTF. CDR3 sequence (DNA): TGTGCCAGCGCGGAAGGGACAGGGGTTAGCTATGGCTACACCTTC. The rearrangement uses TRBV5-5 and TRBJ1-2, with 10 bases lining up with TRBD1. There are 15 residues in the CDR3. The germline V gene encodes CDR1 SGHKS and CDR2 YYEKEE (reference sequence). Germline trimming cut 7 bases from V and 4 bases from J; bases unmatched to any gene: 10. Full variable domain (remainder filled in from reference TRBV5-5 and TRBJ1-2): DAGVTQSPTHLIKTRGQQVTLRCSPISGHKSVSWYQQVLGQGPQFIFQYYEKEERGRGNFPDRFSARQFPNYSSELNVNALLLGDSALYLCASAEGTGVSYGYTFGSGTRLTVV.